This is a list of T cell receptor beta chains from one sample in a study of blood T cell repertoires in COVID-19. This table comes from immunoSEQ multiplex PCR, and its TCRdb copy is limited to in-frame clones, with some not included. The profile shows roughly 41,000 clones, roughly 85% of them singletons. Sequenced input: peripheral blood. Receptors originate from a man in his 60s with acute or convalescent COVID-19. CDR3s include the opening cysteine and the closing phenylalanine or tryptophan. The D gene is left open where the match is weak. Expanded clones are given a class, and other clones once, few, many or no size at all.

d_call j_call clone_size v_call cdr3_nt cdr3_aa
TRBD1 TRBJ1-6 - TRBV6-2/TRBV6-3 TGTGCCAGCAGTCAACCGGGACAGGGAAATTCACCCCTCCACTTT CASSQPGQGNSPLHF
TRBD1 TRBJ1-2 - TRBV6-2/TRBV6-3 TGTGCCAGCAGCCGACAGGGGAGGAACGGCTACACCTTC CASSRQGRNGYTF
- TRBJ1-5 once TRBV6-5 TGTGCCAGCAGTTACTCCCGTTATAATCAGCCCCAGCATTTT CASSYSRYNQPQHF
- TRBJ1-5 - TRBV2 TGTGCCAGCAGTGAAGCCCCCCCTCAGGGAGGTCAGCCCCAGCATTTT CASSEAPPQGGQPQHF
- TRBJ1-1 - TRBV25-1 TGTGCCAGCAGCCTATCATCGAACACTGAAGCTTTCTTT CASSLSSNTEAFF
TRBD1 TRBJ1-3 - TRBV5-1 TGCGCCAGCAGCTCAACAGGGGACTCTGGAAACACCATATATTTT CASSSTGDSGNTIYF
- TRBJ2-1 - TRBV3-1/TRBV3-2 TGTGCCAGCAGTTATGGGGGGACCCAAGGGGTTGAGCAGTTCTTC CASSYGGTQGVEQFF
- TRBJ1-3 - TRBV19 TGTGCCAGTAGTATAGACGGTTCCGGAAACACCATATATTTT CASSIDGSGNTIYF
- TRBJ1-5 - TRBV7-6 TGTGCCAGCAGCCAACGGGGGGGTGTCCAGCCCCAGCATTTT CASSQRGGVQPQHF
- TRBJ1-5 - TRBV18 TGTGCCAGCTCACCGACTTCGGCTACCAATCAGCCCCAGCATTTT CASSPTSATNQPQHF
- TRBJ1-3 - TRBV19 TGTGCCAGTAGTATGCCGACATCTGGAAACACCATATATTTT CASSMPTSGNTIYF
- TRBJ2-1 - TRBV12-5 TGTGCTAGTAAAACGTACACCTACAATGAGCAGTTCTTC CASKTYTYNEQFF
TRBD1 TRBJ2-3 - TRBV7-6 TGTGCCAGCAGCTTGACAGGGTCCCGTACAGATACGCAGTATTTT CASSLTGSRTDTQYF
- TRBJ1-2 - TRBV7-2 TGTGCCAGCGGTCAGGGCGCAATGGGCTACACCTTC CASGQGAMGYTF
- TRBJ2-7 - TRBV7-9 TGTGCCAGCAGCCTTGGGGCAGGGGCCTACGAGCAGTACTTC CASSLGAGAYEQYF
- TRBJ1-1 - TRBV4-3 TGCGCCAGCAGCCAAGATTCCGGGTTCGGCACTGAAGCTTTCTTT CASSQDSGFGTEAFF
TRBD1 TRBJ2-7 - TRBV9 TGTGCCAGCAGCGGAAGACAGGGTCTCGACGAGCAGTACTTC CASSGRQGLDEQYF
TRBD1 TRBJ2-1 - TRBV24-1 TGTGCCACCAGTGACACACCGGGACAGGGGGCCTCGGGCCCCTACAATGAGCAGTTCTTC CATSDTPGQGASGPYNEQFF
TRBD2 TRBJ2-5 - TRBV6-6 TGTGCCAGCAACAAACTAGCGGGGGTAGAGACCCAGTACTTC CASNKLAGVETQYF
- TRBJ1-1 - TRBV27 TGTGCCAGCAGTTGGGGGCGAGGGACTGAAGCTTTCTTT CASSWGRGTEAFF
- TRBJ2-5 - TRBV11-3 TGTGCCAGCAGCTTAGATCGGGGGGCGGGCGAAGAGACCCAGTACTTC CASSLDRGAGEETQYF
- TRBJ2-3 few TRBV11-2 TGTGCCAGCAGCTTAGATTTGGGCCACCTGGGAGATACGCAGTATTTT CASSLDLGHLGDTQYF
- TRBJ2-1 - TRBV9 TGTGCCAGCAGCGTAGTCGGAGGCGGGGTTTCCTACAATGAGCAGTTCTTC CASSVVGGGVSYNEQFF
- TRBJ2-7 - TRBV30 TGTGCCTGGATTCGGGAGTACTTC CAWIREYF
- TRBJ1-2 - TRBV2 TGTGCCAGCAGTGAAGTGCAGGGCTATGGCTACACCTTC CASSEVQGYGYTF
- TRBJ2-2 - TRBV7-2 TGTGCCAGCAGCTTCTGGGGCCTGGGAACCGGGGAGCTGTTTTTT CASSFWGLGTGELFF
- TRBJ1-1 medium-sized TRBV5-4 TGTGCCAGCAGCCCCGGCGGGGCAGGGTTCCCTGAAGCTTTCTTT CASSPGGAGFPEAFF